One sample yielded the 20 T cell receptor beta chains listed below, sequenced in a study of somatic mutations in cytotoxic T cells in rheumatoid arthritis. The data were produced by immunoSEQ multiplex PCR, yet TCRdb's version contains in-frame clones alone and is incomplete. This sample has about 12,000 clones, with roughly 69% found just once. The specimen was CD8+ T cells sorted from blood. Receptor source: a woman aged 40 to 50 in good health.

This clone was observed a single time. This chain links TRBV27 with TRBJ1-3; 7 bases are shared with TRBD1. The CDR3 contains 15 residues. CDR1 is MNHEY and CDR2 is SMNVEV in the germline V gene (reference sequence). The V gene end was trimmed by 6 bases and the J gene end by 7 bases; junction bases not matched to a gene: 12. CDR3 nucleotide sequence: TGTGCCAGCAGACCTCTTTGGGACAGTTTGAACACCATATATTTT. Translated: CASRPLWDSLNTIYF.

The V call is TRBV10-3, the J call TRBJ1-2; D gene uncertain. Germline V gene sequence: CDR1 ENHRY, CDR2 SYGVKD. This CDR3 is built from 15 residues. V lost 10 bases, J lost 2 bases, and 20 bases lay in between. CDR3: CATRVSGSQNYGYTF. The DNA of the CDR3 is TGTGCCACCCGCGTGTCGGGGAGTCAAAACTATGGCTACACCTTC.

The chain recombines TRBV7-9 with TRBJ2-7; D is possibly TRBD2 (6 bases). Germline V CDR1 and CDR2: SEHNR, FQNEAQ (reference sequence). V shed 5 bases and J shed 7 bases, with 15 bases lying between them. The CDR3 has 13 residues. CDR3 residues: CASSPRGVLEQYF. CDR3 DNA: TGTGCCAGCAGCCCCCGCGGGGTGTTAGAGCAGTACTTC. Full variable domain (remainder filled in from reference TRBV7-9 and TRBJ2-7): DTGVSQNPRHKITKRGQNVTFRCDPISEHNRLYWYRQTLGQGPEFLTYFQNEAQLEKSRLLSDRFSAERPKGSFSTLEIQRTEQGDSAMYLCASSPRGVLEQYFGPGTRLTVT.

This rearrangement joins TRBV10-3 to TRBJ1-5; 7 nucleotides align to TRBD1. Germline CDR1 is ENHRY and CDR2 is SYGVKD. This CDR3 is built from 16 residues. Germline trimming cut 3 bases from V and 3 bases from J; bases unmatched to any gene: 8. The DNA for the CDR3 is TGTGCCATCAGTGAAGGCCGACAGGGTTTCAATCAGCCCCAGCATTTT. Translation gives CAISEGRQGFNQPQHF.

This clone has more than one count but fewer than ten. This chain uses TRBV29-1 with TRBJ1-1; D perhaps matches TRBD1 (6 bases). The CDR3 has 13 residues. Deletions cut 6 bases from V and 4 bases from J, with 15 bases between. CDR1 and CDR2 from the germline V gene are SQVTM and ANQGSEA. The DNA of the CDR3 is TGCAGCGTCGAATACAGGGTTAGCACTGAAGCTTTCTTT. It specifies CSVEYRVSTEAFF.

This rearrangement joins TRBV6-5 to TRBJ1-3, with TRBD1 matching 7 bases. The V gene's germline CDR1 is MNHEY and CDR2 SVGAGI. The CDR3 is 15 residues long. Trimming removed 5 bases from V and 2 bases from J; junction bases left unmatched: 6. CDR3 bases: TGTGCCAGCAGTCCTGGGACAGTCGCTGGAAACACCATATATTTT. Amino acid sequence: CASSPGTVAGNTIYF.

The V gene is TRBV6-5, the J gene TRBJ2-3; TRBD1 aligns across 7 bases. The CDR3 loop spans 16 amino acids. The germline V gene encodes CDR1 MNHEY and CDR2 SVGAGI. The V segment lost 4 bases and the J segment 3 bases; nucleotides outside the gene matches: 10. The DNA for the CDR3 is TGTGCCAGCAGTTTACGGGCAGGGGGTGGGACAGATACGCAGTATTTT. This gives the protein CASSLRAGGGTDTQYF.

This clone is a singleton in its sample. The chain employs TRBV7-2 and TRBJ1-5, with a weak D call TRBD1 (6 bases). The V end lost 5 bases, the J end lost 6 bases, and 14 bases lay between the germline ends. The germline CDR1 and CDR2 sequences are SGHTA and FQGNSA. The CDR3 spans 14 residues. For the CDR3, the DNA is TGTGCCAGCAGCATCGGAACAGGGTCTCAGCCCCAGCATTTT. Translated: CASSIGTGSQPQHF.

The chain carries TRBV10-1 and TRBJ1-5, with 7 bases lining up with TRBD1. CDR3 size: 15 residues. From germline, CDR1 is WNHNN and CDR2 SYGVQD (reference sequence). V was clipped by 4 bases and J by 3 bases; unmatched bases: 6. This CDR3 is CASSVLQGNNQPQHF. The CDR3 region has the DNA TGCGCCAGCAGTGTTCTACAGGGGAACAATCAGCCCCAGCATTTT.

V and J are TRBV7-2 and TRBJ1-1; the D gene is possibly TRBD1 (5 bases). The CDR3 is 16 amino acids. The germline V and J ends were trimmed by 2 bases and 4 bases, with 17 bases remaining between them. Germline V gives CDR1 SGHTA, CDR2 FQGNSA. CDR3 nucleotide sequence: TGTGCCAGCAGCTTACCACCTTGGGTTGGGGGCACTGAAGCTTTCTTT. Its protein is CASSLPPWVGGTEAFF. Drawing the rest from reference TRBV7-2 and TRBJ1-1, the complete variable domain is GAGVSQSPSNKVTEKGKDVELRCDPISGHTALYWYRQSLGQGLEFLIYFQGNSAPDKSGLPSDRFSAERTGGSVSTLTIQRTQQEDSAVYLCASSLPPWVGGTEAFFGQGTRLTVV.

The chain recombines TRBV11-3 with TRBJ2-1, with 9 bases lining up with TRBD2. The V segment lost 0 bases and the J segment 5 bases; nucleotides outside the gene matches: 2. The CDR3 runs 15 residues. Looked up from germline, CDR1 is SGHNT and CDR2 is YENEEA. Written as DNA, the CDR3 is TGTGCCAGCAGCTTAGACGCTAGCGGGAACAATGAGCAGTTCTTC. It encodes CASSLDASGNNEQFF.

The chain is built from TRBV7-9 and TRBJ2-1; D ambiguous. The germline V gene encodes CDR1 SEHNR and CDR2 FQNEAQ (reference sequence). This CDR3 spans 15 amino acids. V was shortened by 2 bases and J by 0 bases, with 8 bases between the two germline ends. CDR3: CASSLRHSSYNEQFF. For the CDR3, the DNA is TGTGCCAGCAGCTTACGCCATAGCTCCTACAATGAGCAGTTCTTC.

This clone is a singleton in its sample. This chain links TRBV6-5 with TRBJ1-1; 10 positions agree with TRBD1. Germline CDR1 MNHEY, CDR2 SVGAGI. The CDR3 is 14 amino acids. The trim removed 7 bases at V and 6 bases at J, leaving 8 bases unmatched. CDR3 sequence: CASTRQGAKSEAFF. The DNA of the CDR3 is TGTGCCAGCACCCGACAGGGGGCGAAATCTGAAGCTTTCTTT.

The sample holds a few counts of this clone. The gene calls are TRBV9 and TRBJ1-1; D is unclear. Looked up from germline, CDR1 is SGDLS and CDR2 is YYNGEE. V lost 0 bases to trimming and J lost 1 base, with 7 bases between them. The CDR3 sequence is 14 residues long. DNA for the CDR3: TGTGCCAGCAGCGTAGATGGCCGGAACACTGAAGCTTTCTTT. It encodes CASSVDGRNTEAFF. Full variable domain (missing parts from reference TRBV9 and TRBJ1-1): DSGVTQTPKHLITATGQRVTLRCSPRSGDLSVYWYQQSLDQGLQFLIQYYNGEERAKGNILERFSAQQFPDLHSELNLSSLELGDSALYFCASSVDGRNTEAFFGQGTRLTVV.

This clone was counted a few times. This rearrangement joins TRBV28 to TRBJ1-1, with TRBD1 matching 9 bases. This CDR3 has 17 residues. Germline V gene sequence: CDR1 MDHEN, CDR2 SYDVKM. V was clipped by 0 bases and J by 5 bases; unmatched bases: 10. Here the CDR3 reads CASSLWRTTGGGTEAFF. CDR3 DNA sequence: TGTGCCAGCAGTTTATGGAGAACCACAGGGGGCGGAACTGAAGCTTTCTTT.

The chain recombines TRBV7-8 with TRBJ1-2; D gene unclear. CDR1 is SGHVS, CDR2 FQNEAQ, per germline. The V end lost 5 bases, the J end lost 3 bases, and 13 bases lay between the germline ends. The CDR3 sequence is 14 residues long. The CDR3, as DNA: TGTGCCAGCAGCGCCCGGGCCGAAGACTATGGCTACACCTTC. Encoded protein: CASSARAEDYGYTF.

V usage is TRBV15 and J usage is TRBJ1-4; D perhaps matches TRBD1 (5 bases). CDR1 and CDR2 (germline): LNHNV, YYDKDF (reference sequence). Trimming left V 5 bases short and J 0 bases short, with 16 bases between. The CDR3 is 17 residues long. The CDR3 DNA follows: TGTGCCACCAGCGTCCCAGGGATGATTGCAACTAATGAAAAACTGTTTTTT. Translating it yields CATSVPGMIATNEKLFF.

This clone was counted only a few times. The rearrangement links TRBV4-3 to TRBJ2-7; D is perhaps TRBD1 or TRBD2 (5 bases each). The V and J ends lost 0 bases and 0 bases respectively, with 12 bases between them. Germline V lookup: CDR1 LGHNA, CDR2 YSLEER. CDR3 length equals 16 residues. The CDR3 DNA is TGCGCCAGCAGCCAAGATAGTGGGGGTAGCTCCTACGAGCAGTACTTC. Translating it yields CASSQDSGGSSYEQYF.

This clone has a single count. This sequence joins TRBV7-3 and TRBJ1-2; no firm D call. Trimming shortened V by 3 bases and J by 8 bases, and 13 bases separated the two germline ends. Germline V gene data show CDR1 as SGHTA and CDR2 as FQGTGA. CDR3 length: 13 amino acids. CDR3 protein: CASSLWGDDGYTF. In nucleotides, the CDR3 is TGTGCCAGCAGCTTGTGGGGTGATGACGGCTACACCTTC.

The gene calls are TRBV2 and TRBJ2-6, with TRBD2 matching over 8 bases. The V and J ends lost 3 bases and 3 bases, in that order; junction bases with no gene match: 7. This CDR3 has 17 amino acids. In germline, CDR1 is SNHLY, CDR2 FYNNEI. As DNA, the CDR3 is TGTGCCAGCAGTGATACGGGACTAGTCCTTGGGGCCAACGTCCTGACTTTC. Amino acid sequence: CASSDTGLVLGANVLTF.